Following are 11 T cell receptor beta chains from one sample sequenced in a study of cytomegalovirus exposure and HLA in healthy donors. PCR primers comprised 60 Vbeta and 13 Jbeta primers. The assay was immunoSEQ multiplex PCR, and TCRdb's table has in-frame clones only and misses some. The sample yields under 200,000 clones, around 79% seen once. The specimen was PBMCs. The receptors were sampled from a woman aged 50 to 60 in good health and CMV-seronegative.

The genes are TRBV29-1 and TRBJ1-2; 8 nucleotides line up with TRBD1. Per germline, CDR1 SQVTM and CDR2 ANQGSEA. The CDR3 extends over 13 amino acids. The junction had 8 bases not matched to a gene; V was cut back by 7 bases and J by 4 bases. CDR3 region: CSAMDRAAYGYTF. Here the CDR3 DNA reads TGCAGCGCCATGGACAGGGCAGCCTATGGCTACACCTTC.

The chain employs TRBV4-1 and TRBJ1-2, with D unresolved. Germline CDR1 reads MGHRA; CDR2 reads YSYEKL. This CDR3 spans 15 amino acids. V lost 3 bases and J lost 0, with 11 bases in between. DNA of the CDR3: TGCGCCAGCAGCCAGAGCTTGGTGGCTAACTATGGCTACACCTTC. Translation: CASSQSLVANYGYTF.

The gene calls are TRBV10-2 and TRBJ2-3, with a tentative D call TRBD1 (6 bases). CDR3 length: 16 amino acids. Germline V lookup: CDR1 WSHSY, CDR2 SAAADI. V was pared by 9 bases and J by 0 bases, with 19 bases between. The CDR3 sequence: CASSRDTTTSTDTQYF. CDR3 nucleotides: TGCGCCAGTTCCCGGGACACCACCACTAGCACAGATACGCAGTATTTT.

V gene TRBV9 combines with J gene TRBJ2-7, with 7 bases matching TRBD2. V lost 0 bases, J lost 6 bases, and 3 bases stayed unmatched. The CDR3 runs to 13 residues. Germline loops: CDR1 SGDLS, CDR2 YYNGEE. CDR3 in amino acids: CASSVGGGSEQYF. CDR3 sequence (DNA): TGTGCCAGCAGCGTAGGGGGGGGGTCCGAGCAGTACTTC.

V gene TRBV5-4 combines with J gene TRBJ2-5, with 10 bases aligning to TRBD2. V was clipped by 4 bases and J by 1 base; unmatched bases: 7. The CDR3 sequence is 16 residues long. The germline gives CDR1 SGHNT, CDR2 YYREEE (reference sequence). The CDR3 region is CASSGGTSESQETQYF. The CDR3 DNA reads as TGTGCCAGCAGCGGGGGGACTAGCGAGAGCCAAGAGACCCAGTACTTC.

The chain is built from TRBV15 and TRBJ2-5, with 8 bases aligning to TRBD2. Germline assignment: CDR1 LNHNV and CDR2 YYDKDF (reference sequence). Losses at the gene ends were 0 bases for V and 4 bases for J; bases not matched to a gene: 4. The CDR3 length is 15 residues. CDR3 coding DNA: TGTGCCACCAGCAGAGAACGGGGGGGGTCAGAGACCCAGTACTTC. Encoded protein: CATSRERGGSETQYF.

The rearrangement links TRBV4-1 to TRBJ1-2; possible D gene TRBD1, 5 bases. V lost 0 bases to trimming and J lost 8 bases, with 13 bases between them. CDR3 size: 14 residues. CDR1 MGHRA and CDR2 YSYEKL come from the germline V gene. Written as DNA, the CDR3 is TGCGCCAGCAGCCAAGACAGGGTTCGTCCCGGCTACACCTTC. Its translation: CASSQDRVRPGYTF.

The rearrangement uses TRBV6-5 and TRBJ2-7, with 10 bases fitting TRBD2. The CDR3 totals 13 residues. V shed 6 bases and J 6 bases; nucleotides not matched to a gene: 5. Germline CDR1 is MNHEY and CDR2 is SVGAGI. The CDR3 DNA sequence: TGTGCCAGCAGGAGCGGGAGGGCCGTCGAGCAGTACTTC. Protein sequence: CASRSGRAVEQYF.

The CDR3 nucleotides read TGTGCCAGCACCCTGGGGCCCGAGCAGTACTTC. Protein sequence: CASTLGPEQYF. V is TRBV28 and J is TRBJ2-7; D perhaps matches TRBD1 (5 bases). V dropped 7 bases and J dropped 6 bases, with 10 bases sitting between them. Germline V gives CDR1 MDHEN, CDR2 SYDVKM. This CDR3 has 11 residues.

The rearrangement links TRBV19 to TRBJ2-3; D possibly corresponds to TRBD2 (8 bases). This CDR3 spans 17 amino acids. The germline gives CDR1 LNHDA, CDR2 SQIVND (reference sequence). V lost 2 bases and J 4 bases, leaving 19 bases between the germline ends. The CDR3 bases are TGTGCCAGTAGTATATGGGGCGGGGGGCAGGGGGCAGATACGCAGTATTTT. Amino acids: CASSIWGGGQGADTQYF.

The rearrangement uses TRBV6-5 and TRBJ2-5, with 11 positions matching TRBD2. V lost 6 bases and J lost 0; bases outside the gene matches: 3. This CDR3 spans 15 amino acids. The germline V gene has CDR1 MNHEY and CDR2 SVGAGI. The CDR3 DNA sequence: TGTGCCAGCAGCCTACTAGCGGGGGACCAAGAGACCCAGTACTTC. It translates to CASSLLAGDQETQYF.